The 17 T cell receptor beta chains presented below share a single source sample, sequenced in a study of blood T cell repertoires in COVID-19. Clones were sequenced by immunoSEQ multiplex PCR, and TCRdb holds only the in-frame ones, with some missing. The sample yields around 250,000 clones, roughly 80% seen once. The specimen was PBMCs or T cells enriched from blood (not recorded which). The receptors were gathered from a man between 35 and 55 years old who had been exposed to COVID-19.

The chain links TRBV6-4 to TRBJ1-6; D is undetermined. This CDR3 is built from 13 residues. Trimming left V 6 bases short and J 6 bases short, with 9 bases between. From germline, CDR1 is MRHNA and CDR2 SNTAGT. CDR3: CASRQTINSPLHF. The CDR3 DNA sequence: TGTGCCAGCAGACAGACGATTAATTCACCCCTCCACTTT.

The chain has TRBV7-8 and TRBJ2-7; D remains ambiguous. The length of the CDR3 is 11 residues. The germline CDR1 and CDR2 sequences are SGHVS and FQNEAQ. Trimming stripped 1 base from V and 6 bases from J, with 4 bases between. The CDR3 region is CASSLDSEQYF. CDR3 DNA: TGTGCCAGCAGCTTAGACTCCGAGCAGTACTTC.

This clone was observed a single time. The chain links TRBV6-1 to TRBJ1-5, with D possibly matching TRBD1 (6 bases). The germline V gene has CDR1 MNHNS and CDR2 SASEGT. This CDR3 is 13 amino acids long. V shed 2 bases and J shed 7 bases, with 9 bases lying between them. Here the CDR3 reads CASSEIRGQPQHF. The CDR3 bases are TGTGCCAGCAGTGAAATCAGGGGCCAGCCCCAGCATTTT.

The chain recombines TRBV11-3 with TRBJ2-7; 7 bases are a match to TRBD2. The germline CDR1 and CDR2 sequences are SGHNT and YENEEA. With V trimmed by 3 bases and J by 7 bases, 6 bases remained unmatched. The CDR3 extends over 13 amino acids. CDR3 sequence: CASSLDGRYEQYF. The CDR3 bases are TGTGCCAGCAGCTTGGACGGGAGGTATGAGCAGTACTTC.

The CDR3 sequence is CASREGDYGEQFF. As DNA, the CDR3 is TGTGCCAGCAGGGAAGGAGATTACGGTGAGCAGTTCTTC. V and J are TRBV25-1 and TRBJ2-1; D is unresolved. The germline V and J ends were trimmed by 6 bases and 9 bases, with 15 bases remaining between them. Germline V gene sequence: CDR1 MGHDK, CDR2 SYGVNS. The CDR3 contains 13 residues.

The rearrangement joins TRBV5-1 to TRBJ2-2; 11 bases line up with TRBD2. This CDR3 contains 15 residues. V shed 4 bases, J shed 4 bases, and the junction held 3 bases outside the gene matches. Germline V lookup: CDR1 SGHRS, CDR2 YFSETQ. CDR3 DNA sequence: TGCGCCAGCAGCCCCCTAGCGGGAGGCACCGGGGAGCTGTTTTTT. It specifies CASSPLAGGTGELFF.

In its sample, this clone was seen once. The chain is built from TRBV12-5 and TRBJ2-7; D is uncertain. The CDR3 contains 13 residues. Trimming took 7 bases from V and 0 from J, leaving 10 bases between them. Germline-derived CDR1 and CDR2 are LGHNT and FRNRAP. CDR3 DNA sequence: TGTGCTAGTGCCCTCCCTAACTCCTACGAGCAGTACTTC. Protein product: CASALPNSYEQYF.

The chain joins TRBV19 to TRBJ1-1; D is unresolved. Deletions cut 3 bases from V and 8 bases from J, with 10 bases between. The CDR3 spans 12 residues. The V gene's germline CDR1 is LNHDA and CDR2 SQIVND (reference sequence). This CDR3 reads CASSIARREAFF. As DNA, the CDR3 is TGTGCCAGTAGTATCGCGCGCCGGGAAGCTTTCTTT. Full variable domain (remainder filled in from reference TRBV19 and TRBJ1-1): DGGITQSPKYLFRKEGQNVTLSCEQNLNHDAMYWYRQDPGQGLRLIYYSQIVNDFQKGDIAEGYSVSREKKESFPLTVTSAQKNPTAFYLCASSIARREAFFGQGTRLTVV.

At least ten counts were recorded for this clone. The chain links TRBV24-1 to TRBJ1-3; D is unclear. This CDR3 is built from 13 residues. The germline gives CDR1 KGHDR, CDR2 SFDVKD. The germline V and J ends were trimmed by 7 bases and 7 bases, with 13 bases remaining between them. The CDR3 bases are TGTGCCACCAGGGCCTCCCTCGGGAACACCATATATTTT. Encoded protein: CATRASLGNTIYF.

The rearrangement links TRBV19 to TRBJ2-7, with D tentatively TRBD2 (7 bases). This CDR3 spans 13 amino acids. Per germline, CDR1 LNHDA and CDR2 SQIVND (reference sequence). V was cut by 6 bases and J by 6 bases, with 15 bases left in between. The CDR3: CASSGGQTGEQYF. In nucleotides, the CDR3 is TGTGCCAGTAGCGGGGGGCAAACTGGCGAGCAGTACTTC.

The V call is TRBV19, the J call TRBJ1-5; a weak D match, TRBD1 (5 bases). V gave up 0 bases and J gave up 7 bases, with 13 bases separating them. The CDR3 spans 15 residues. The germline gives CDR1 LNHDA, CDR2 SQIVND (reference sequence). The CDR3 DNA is TGTGCCAGTAGTATAGATCTGGCCAGGGAACAGCCCCAGCATTTT. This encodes CASSIDLAREQPQHF.

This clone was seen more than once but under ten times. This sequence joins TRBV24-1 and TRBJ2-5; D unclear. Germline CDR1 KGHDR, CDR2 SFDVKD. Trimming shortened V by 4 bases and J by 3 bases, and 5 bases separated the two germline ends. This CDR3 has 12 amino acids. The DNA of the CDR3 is TGTGCCACCAGTGAGGCAAAAGAGACCCAGTACTTC. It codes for CATSEAKETQYF.

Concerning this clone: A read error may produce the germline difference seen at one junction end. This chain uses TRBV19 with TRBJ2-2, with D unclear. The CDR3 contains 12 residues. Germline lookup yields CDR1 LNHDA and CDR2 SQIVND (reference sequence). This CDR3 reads CAISLRTGELFF. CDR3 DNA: TGTGCCATTAGTCTCCGTACCGGGGAGCTGTTTTTT.

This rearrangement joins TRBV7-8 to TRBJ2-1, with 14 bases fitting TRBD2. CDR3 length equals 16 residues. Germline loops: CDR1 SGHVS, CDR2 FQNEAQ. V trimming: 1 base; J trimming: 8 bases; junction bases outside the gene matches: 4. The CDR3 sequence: CASSLGLAGGPYEQFF. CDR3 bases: TGTGCCAGCAGCTTAGGACTAGCGGGAGGGCCATATGAGCAGTTCTTC. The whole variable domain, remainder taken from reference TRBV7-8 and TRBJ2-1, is GAGVSQSPRYKVAKRGQDVALRCDPISGHVSLFWYQQALGQGPEFLTYFQNEAQLDKSGLPSDRFFAERPEGSVSTLKIQRTQQEDSAVYLCASSLGLAGGPYEQFFGPGTRLTVL.

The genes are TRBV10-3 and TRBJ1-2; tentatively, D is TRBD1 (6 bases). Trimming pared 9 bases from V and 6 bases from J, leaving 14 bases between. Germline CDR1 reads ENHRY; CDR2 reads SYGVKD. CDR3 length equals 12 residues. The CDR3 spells CAITDSPDGYTF. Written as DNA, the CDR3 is TGTGCCATAACGGACAGTCCTGATGGCTACACCTTC.

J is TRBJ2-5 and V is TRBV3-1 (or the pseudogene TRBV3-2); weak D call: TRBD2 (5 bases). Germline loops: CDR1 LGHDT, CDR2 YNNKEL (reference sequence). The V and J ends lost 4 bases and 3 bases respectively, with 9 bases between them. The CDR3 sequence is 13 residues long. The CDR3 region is CASSRWGEETQYF. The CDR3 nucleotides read TGTGCCAGCAGCCGATGGGGAGAAGAGACCCAGTACTTC.

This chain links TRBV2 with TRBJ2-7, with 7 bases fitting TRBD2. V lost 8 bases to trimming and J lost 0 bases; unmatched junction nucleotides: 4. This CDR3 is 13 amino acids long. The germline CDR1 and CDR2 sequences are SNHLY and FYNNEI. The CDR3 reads CASVGTNSYEQYF. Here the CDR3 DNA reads TGTGCCAGCGTCGGGACTAACTCCTACGAGCAGTACTTC.